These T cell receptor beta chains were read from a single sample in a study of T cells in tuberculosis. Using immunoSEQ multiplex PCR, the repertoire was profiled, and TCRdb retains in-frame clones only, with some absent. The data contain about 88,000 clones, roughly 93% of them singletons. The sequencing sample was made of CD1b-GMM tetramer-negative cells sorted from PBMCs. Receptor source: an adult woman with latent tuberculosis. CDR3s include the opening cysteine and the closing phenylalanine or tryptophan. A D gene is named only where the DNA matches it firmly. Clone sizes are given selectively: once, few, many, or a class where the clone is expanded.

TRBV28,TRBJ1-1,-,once,TGTGCCAGCAGTTGGGGCGGGAACACTGAAGCTTTCTTT,CASSWGGNTEAFF
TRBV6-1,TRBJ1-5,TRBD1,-,TGTGCCAGCAGTGAGAGCTCCGGGACAGGGATGTCCCAGCATTTT,CASSESSGTGMSQHF
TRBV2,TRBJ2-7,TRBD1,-,TGTGCCAGCAGCGAACAGGGGATCCCCCTCTACGAGCAGTACTTC,CASSEQGIPLYEQYF
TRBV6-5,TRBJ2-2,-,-,TGTGCCAGCAAGAGAAAGACAGGAAACACCGGGGAGCTGTTTTTT,CASKRKTGNTGELFF
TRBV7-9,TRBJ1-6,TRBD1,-,TGTGCCAGCAGCCTAGGACAGGGGATTTCACCCCTCCACTTT,CASSLGQGISPLHF
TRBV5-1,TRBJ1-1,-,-,TGCGCCAGCAGCTCAGGGTTGACTGAAGCTTTCTTT,CASSSGLTEAFF
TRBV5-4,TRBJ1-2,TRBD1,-,TGTGCCAGCAGCGCCGACAGGGACGGGATAGGTGGCTACACCTTC,CASSADRDGIGGYTF
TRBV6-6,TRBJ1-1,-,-,TGTGCCAGCAGTTTCGACTGGGACTTAGGGAGCGCTTTCTTT,CASSFDWDLGSAFF
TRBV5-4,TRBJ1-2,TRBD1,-,TGTGCCAGCAGCTTAAAGGGACAGAGCTATGGCTACACCTTC,CASSLKGQSYGYTF
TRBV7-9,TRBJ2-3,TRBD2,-,TGTGCCAGCAGGGGACTAGCGGGGTCGAGCGCAGATACGCAGTATTTT,CASRGLAGSSADTQYF
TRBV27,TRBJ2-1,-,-,TGTGCCAGCAGGACCCCGGGTTCCTACAATGAGCAGTTCTTC,CASRTPGSYNEQFF
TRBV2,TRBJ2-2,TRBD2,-,TGTGCCAGCAGTGATCTAGCGGGGGGTAGTGGCACCGGGGAGCTGTTTTTT,CASSDLAGGSGTGELFF
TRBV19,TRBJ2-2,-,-,TGTGCCAGTAGCTATCAGGGGACCACCGGGGAGCTGTTTTTT,CASSYQGTTGELFF
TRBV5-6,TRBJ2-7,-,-,TGTGCCAGCAGCCCACAGGGTTACGAGCAGTACTTC,CASSPQGYEQYF
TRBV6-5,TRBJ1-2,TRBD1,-,TGTGCCAGTCGGGACAGGGGGCAATATGGCTACACCTTC,CASRDRGQYGYTF
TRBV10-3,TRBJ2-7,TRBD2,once,TGTGCCATCAGCCCCACCCCTGGACTAGTTAACGAGCAGTACTTC,CAISPTPGLVNEQYF
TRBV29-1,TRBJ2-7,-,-,TGCAGCGTTGAACAAGGCAAGGGGGCGGGGCGACCCTACGAGCAGTACTTC,CSVEQGKGAGRPYEQYF
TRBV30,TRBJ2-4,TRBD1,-,TGTGCCTGGAGTGCCCTAGGACAGGGAGTGAACATTCAGTACTTC,CAWSALGQGVNIQYF
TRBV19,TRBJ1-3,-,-,TGTGCCAGTAGTATTGGACTCTCTGGAAACACCATATATTTT,CASSIGLSGNTIYF
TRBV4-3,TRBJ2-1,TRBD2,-,TGCGCCAGCAGCCATGATGGGACTAGCGGGGACAATGAGCAGTTCTTC,CASSHDGTSGDNEQFF
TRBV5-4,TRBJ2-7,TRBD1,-,TGTGCCAGCAGCGGAACCGGGACAGGGCGATACGAGCAGTACTTC,CASSGTGTGRYEQYF
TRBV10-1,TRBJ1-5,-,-,TGCGCCAGCAGTGGGTCTCTAGGGGTGCGGGGACAGCCCCAGCATTTT,CASSGSLGVRGQPQHF
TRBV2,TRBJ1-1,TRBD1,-,TGTGCCAGCAGTCCAGACAGGGTCACTGAAGCTTTCTTT,CASSPDRVTEAFF
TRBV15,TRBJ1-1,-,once,TGTGCCACCAGCAGAGACCGGGTGGAACCTGGGACTGAAGCTTTCTTT,CATSRDRVEPGTEAFF
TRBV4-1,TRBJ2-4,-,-,TGCGCCAGCAGCCCCACTGACAGGAACATTCAGTACTTC,CASSPTDRNIQYF
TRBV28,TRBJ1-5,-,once,TGTGCCAGCAGCCCTAGACAGTGGGCCCAGCATTTT,CASSPRQWAQHF
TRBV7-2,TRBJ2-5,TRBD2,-,TGTGCCAGCAGCTTACGGACTAGCGGGGGGGAAACAGAGTACTTC,CASSLRTSGGETEYF
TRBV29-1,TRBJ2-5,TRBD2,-,TGCAGCGTTCAGAGGCTAGCGGGGGGTCAAGAGACCCAGTACTTC,CSVQRLAGGQETQYF
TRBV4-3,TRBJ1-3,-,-,TGCGCCAGCAGCCAAGACGGGGGGTCTGGAAACACCATATATTTT,CASSQDGGSGNTIYF
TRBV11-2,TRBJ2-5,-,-,TGTGCCAGCAGTACCCCGTCCGGGGGTGGGTGGACCCAGTACTTC,CASSTPSGGGWTQYF
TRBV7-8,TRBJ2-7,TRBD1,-,TGTGCCAGCAGCTTAGCTGGGACAGGGAACTACGAGCAGTACTTC,CASSLAGTGNYEQYF
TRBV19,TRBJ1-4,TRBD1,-,TGTGCCAGTACGACAGGGTCAAATGAAAAACTGTTTTTT,CASTTGSNEKLFF
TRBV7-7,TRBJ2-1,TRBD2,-,TGTGCTAGCAGCTTAAGCGGGGCGGATGAGCAGTTCTTC,CASSLSGADEQFF
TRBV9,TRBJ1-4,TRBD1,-,TGTGCCAGCAGCACCGGGACAGACAATGAAAAACTGTTTTTT,CASSTGTDNEKLFF
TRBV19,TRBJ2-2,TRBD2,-,TGTGCCAGTAGCGACCTAGCGGGGGGGCCCGGGGAGCTGTTTTTT,CASSDLAGGPGELFF
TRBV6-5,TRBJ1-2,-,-,TGTGCCAGCAGAACAGGGACGCGGGGCTACACCTTC,CASRTGTRGYTF
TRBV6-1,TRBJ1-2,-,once,TGTGCCAGCAGTGAAAACTACGGGATCTATGGCTACACCTTC,CASSENYGIYGYTF